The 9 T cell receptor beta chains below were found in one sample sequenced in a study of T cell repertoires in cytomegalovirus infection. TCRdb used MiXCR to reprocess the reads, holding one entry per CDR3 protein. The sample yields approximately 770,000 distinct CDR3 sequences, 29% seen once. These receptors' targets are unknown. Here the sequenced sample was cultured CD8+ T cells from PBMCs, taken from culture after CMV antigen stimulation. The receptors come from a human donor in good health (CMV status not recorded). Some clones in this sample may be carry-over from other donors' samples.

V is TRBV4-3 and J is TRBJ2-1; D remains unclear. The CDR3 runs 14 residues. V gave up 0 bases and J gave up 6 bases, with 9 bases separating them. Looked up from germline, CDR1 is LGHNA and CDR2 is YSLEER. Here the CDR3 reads CASSQDLEANEQFF. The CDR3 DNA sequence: TGCGCCAGCAGCCAAGATCTAGAGGCCAATGAGCAGTTCTTC.

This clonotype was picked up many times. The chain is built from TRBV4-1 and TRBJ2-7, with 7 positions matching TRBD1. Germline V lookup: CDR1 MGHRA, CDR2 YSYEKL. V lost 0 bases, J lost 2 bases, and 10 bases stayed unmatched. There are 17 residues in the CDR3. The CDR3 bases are TGCGCCAGCAGCCAAGACTACGGGACAGTCCTACCCTACGAGCAGTACTTC. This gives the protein CASSQDYGTVLPYEQYF.

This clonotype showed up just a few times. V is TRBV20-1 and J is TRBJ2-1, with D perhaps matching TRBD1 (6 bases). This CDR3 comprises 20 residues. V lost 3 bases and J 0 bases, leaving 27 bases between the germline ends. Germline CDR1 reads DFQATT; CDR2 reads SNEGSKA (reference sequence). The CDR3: CSASDRVKVAGTNSYNEQFF. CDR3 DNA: TGCAGTGCTAGTGATCGGGTAAAGGTGGCCGGGACAAACTCCTACAATGAGCAGTTCTTC.

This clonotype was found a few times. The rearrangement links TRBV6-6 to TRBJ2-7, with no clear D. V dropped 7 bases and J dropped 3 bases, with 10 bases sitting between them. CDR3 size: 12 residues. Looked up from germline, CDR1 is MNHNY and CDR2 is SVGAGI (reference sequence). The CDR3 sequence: CASTFDHYEQYV. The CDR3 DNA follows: TGTGCCAGCACTTTCGACCACTACGAGCAGTACGTC.

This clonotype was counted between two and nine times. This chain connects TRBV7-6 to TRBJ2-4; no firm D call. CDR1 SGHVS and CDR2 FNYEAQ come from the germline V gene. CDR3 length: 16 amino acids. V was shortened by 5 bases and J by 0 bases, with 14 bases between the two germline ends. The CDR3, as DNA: TGTGCCAGCAGCCCCGTGCTGGGTCTAGCCAAAAACATTCAGTACTTC. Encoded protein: CASSPVLGLAKNIQYF.

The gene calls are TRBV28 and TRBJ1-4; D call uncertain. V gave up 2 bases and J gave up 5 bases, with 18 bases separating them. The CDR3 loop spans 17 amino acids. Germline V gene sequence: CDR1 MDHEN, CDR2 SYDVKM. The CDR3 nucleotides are TGTGCCAGCAGTTTAAGCTTAGCGGCCGCCGAGAATGAAAAACTGTTTTTT. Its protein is CASSLSLAAAENEKLFF.

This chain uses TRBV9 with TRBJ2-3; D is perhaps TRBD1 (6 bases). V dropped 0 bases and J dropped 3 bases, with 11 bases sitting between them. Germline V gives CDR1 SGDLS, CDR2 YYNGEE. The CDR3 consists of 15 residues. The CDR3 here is CASSVAQGLTDTQYF. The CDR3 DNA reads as TGTGCCAGCAGCGTAGCCCAGGGGTTGACAGATACGCAGTATTTT.

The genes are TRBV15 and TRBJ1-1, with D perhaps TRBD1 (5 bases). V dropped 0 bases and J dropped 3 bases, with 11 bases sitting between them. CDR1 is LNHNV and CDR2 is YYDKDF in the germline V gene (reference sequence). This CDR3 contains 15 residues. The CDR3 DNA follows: TGTGCCACCAGCAGAGACTCTGAGGGGTACACTGAAGCTTTCTTT. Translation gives CATSRDSEGYTEAFF.

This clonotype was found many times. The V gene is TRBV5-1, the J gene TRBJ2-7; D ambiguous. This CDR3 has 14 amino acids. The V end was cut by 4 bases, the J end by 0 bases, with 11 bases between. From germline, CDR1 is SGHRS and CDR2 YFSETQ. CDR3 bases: TGCGCCAGCAGCGAGAGGACCTACTCCTACGAGCAGTACTTC. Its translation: CASSERTYSYEQYF. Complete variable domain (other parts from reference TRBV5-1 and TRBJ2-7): KAGVTQTPRYLIKTRGQQVTLSCSPISGHRSVSWYQQTPGQGLQFLFEYFSETQRNKGNFPGRFSGRQFSNSRSEMNVSTLELGDSALYLCASSERTYSYEQYFGPGTRLTVT.